Below are 16 T cell receptor beta chains sequenced from a single sample in a study of tumor and adjacent non-tumor tissue in lung cancer (dated by TCRdb to the late 2010s). RNA was isolated from bulk unsorted tissue, and RNA quality was assessed with a NanoDrop ND-1000 and an Agilent 2100. Normal lung samples were distant non-tumor tissue taken more than 3 cm from the tumor edge. Library creation used multiplex PCR. For sequencing, an Illumina HiSeq 2500 was employed. TCRbeta libraries were constructed through three rounds of nested PCR with primers (Table S4) according to protocols modified from ARM-PCR. Starting from the raw public reads, TCRdb applied fastp trimming at Q25, assembled clones with MiXCR and retained in-frame beta chains. Each CDR3 protein gets just one entry, which takes the most common genes and DNA from the rows behind it. This sample holds about 48,000 distinct CDR3 sequences; around 64% were observed only once. The ten largest clonotypes hold around 28% of the sample.

The sample consisted of distant non-tumor lung tissue. The origin of the receptors is a woman in her seventies with non-small cell lung cancer.

A note on this clonotype: At one end the junction does not follow the germline gene, possibly because of a read error. The CDR3 protein is CVSRPIGRNQPQHF. DNA for the CDR3: TGTGTCAGCAGGCCGATAGGGAGAAATCAGCCCCAACATTTT. This rearrangement joins TRBV6-5 to TRBJ1-5; D is uncertain. From germline, CDR1 is MNHEY and CDR2 SVGAGI. The CDR3 runs 14 residues.

Details on this clonotype: One end of the junction does not line up with germline, which may come from a read error. The chain has TRBV6-6 and TRBJ1-6; 10 bases are shared with TRBD1. The CDR3 spans 15 residues. CDR1 is MNHNY, CDR2 SVGAGI, per germline (reference sequence). CDR3 in amino acids: CVSSWTGGYNSPLHF. For the CDR3, the DNA is TGCGTCAGCAGTTGGACAGGGGGCTATAATTCACCCCTCCACTTT.

Concerning this clonotype itself: A much larger clone differs from this one at a single base, so this may be a read error. The CDR3 is CASSLHLADYEQYF. In nucleotides, the CDR3 is TGTGCCAGCAGCTTACACCTAGCGGATTACGAGCAGTACTTC. The chain carries TRBV7-9 and TRBJ2-7; 7 bases map to TRBD2. The CDR3 has 14 amino acids. Trimming cost V 2 bases and J 4 bases; bases outside gene matches: 5. Germline values: CDR1 SEHNR, CDR2 FQNEAQ (reference sequence).

This chain joins TRBV20-1 and TRBJ2-5; perhaps TRBD1 as D (5 bases). Germline V gene lookup returns CDR1 DFQATT and CDR2 SNEGSKA (reference sequence). This CDR3 comprises 13 residues. The germline V and J ends were trimmed by 4 bases and 4 bases, with 13 bases remaining between them. DNA of the CDR3: TGCAGTGCTATCGCAGGGCGCGGAGAGACCCAGTACTTC. It encodes CSAIAGRGETQYF.

A remark on this clonotype: Its ends do not fully match the called genes, so a read error is possible. The rearrangement links TRBV4-1 to TRBJ2-1; no clear D gene. The CDR3 is made up of 14 amino acids. Germline assignment: CDR1 MGHRA and CDR2 YSYEKL. Here the CDR3 reads CASCQDSSYNEQFF. The CDR3 DNA is TGCGCCAGCTGCCAAGATTCGAGCTACAATGAGCAGTTCTTC.

This clonotype was seen repeatedly, ten times or more. The rearrangement uses TRBV6-1 and TRBJ2-7; TRBD1 matches at 7 bases. The germline V gene encodes CDR1 MNHNS and CDR2 SASEGT. V gave up 4 bases and J gave up 2 bases; unmatched junction bases: 8. The CDR3 is made up of 15 amino acids. CDR3: CASSAPTGIPYEQYF. DNA for the CDR3: TGTGCCAGCAGTGCCCCGACAGGGATCCCCTACGAGCAGTACTTC.

Concerning this clonotype itself: This may arise from a read error, as a much more abundant clone is one base away. V and J are TRBV6-1 and TRBJ1-5; D call uncertain. The CDR3 consists of 16 residues. Germline V gene sequence: CDR1 MNHNS, CDR2 SASEGT. V lost 4 bases to trimming and J lost 0 bases, with 13 bases between them. CDR3 protein: CASSGRGRNSNQPQHF. In DNA form, the CDR3 reads TGTGCCAGCAGTGGACGTGGTAGAAATAGCAATCAGCCCCAGCATTTT.

In the case of this clonotype: A much larger clone is a single base away; this may be a read error. The chain recombines TRBV5-4 with TRBJ2-3; D might be TRBD2 (6 bases). Trimming took 7 bases from V and 5 from J, leaving 14 bases between them. Germline V CDR1 and CDR2: SGHNT, YYREEE (reference sequence). The CDR3 extends over 13 amino acids. CDR3 sequence: CASGQGGIDTQYF. The CDR3 nucleotides are TGTGCCAGCGGCCAGGGAGGTATAGATACGCAGTATTTT.

Note on this clonotype: Mismatch with germline at one junction end may stem from a read error. The rearrangement links TRBV5-1 to TRBJ2-2; 9 bases fit TRBD2. Germline V gene lookup returns CDR1 SGHRS and CDR2 YFSETQ. The CDR3 has 17 residues. CDR3 coding DNA: TGCGCCAGCAGACTCTCGGGACTAGCCGCCACCACCGGGGAACTGTTTTTT. This encodes CASRLSGLAATTGELFF.

This clonotype was detected many times. The chain links TRBV5-1 to TRBJ2-7; 11 bases fit TRBD2. CDR3 size: 16 residues. Trimming cost V 4 bases and J 4 bases; bases outside gene matches: 10. CDR1 is SGHRS, CDR2 YFSETQ, per germline. The CDR3 spells CASSPRLAGRSYEQYF. The CDR3 region has the DNA TGCGCCAGCAGCCCACGACTAGCGGGGAGGTCATACGAGCAGTACTTC.

This chain uses TRBV10-1 with TRBJ1-1; no clear D gene. Trimming pared 9 bases from V and 5 bases from J, leaving 16 bases between. The CDR3 runs 13 residues. Germline values: CDR1 WNHNN, CDR2 SYGVQD (reference sequence). The CDR3 DNA reads as TGCGCCAGTAGTACCACCCGGGGAACTGAAGCTTTCTTT. Translating it yields CASSTTRGTEAFF.

The chain has TRBV30 and TRBJ1-1, with a possible D match to TRBD1 (6 bases). CDR3 length: 15 residues. V was shortened by 0 bases and J by 4 bases, with 15 bases between the two germline ends. Germline CDR1 is GTSNPN and CDR2 is SVGIG (reference sequence). CDR3 DNA sequence: TGTGCCTGGAGTGTCGGAACAGGGAGAGCCACTGAAGCTTTCTTT. Amino acids: CAWSVGTGRATEAFF.

The chain couples TRBV1 to TRBJ2-1; TRBD2, as called in the table, went unchecked against the DNA. TRBV1 represents a pseudogene. The CDR3 totals 18 residues. In nucleotides, the CDR3 is TGCACCAGCTGCCACTGTATGCTAACGGGAGTGTTGTACAATGAGCAGTTCTTC. Protein sequence: CTSCHCMLTGVLYNEQFF.

This clonotype came up many times. The chain joins TRBV10-3 to TRBJ2-7, with D unresolved. Trimming pared 2 bases from V and 3 bases from J, leaving 11 bases between. The CDR3 runs 14 residues. Per germline, CDR1 ENHRY and CDR2 SYGVKD. The DNA of the CDR3 is TGTGCCATCAGTGAGACGCGGTCAGGCTACGAGCAGTACTTC. Its protein is CAISETRSGYEQYF.

The table lists this clonotype with a count of one. The chain recombines TRBV10-1 with TRBJ2-4; maybe TRBD2 (6 bases). There are 13 residues in the CDR3. With 4 bases removed from V and 12 bases from J, the gap between germline ends came to 16 bases. CDR1 is WNHNN, CDR2 SYGVQD, per germline (reference sequence). CDR3 bases: TGCGCCAGCAGTGGGTATAGGGAGGCCACTCAGTACTTC. Encoded protein: CASSGYREATQYF.

Turning to this clonotype: Since a much larger clone is just one base distant, this may be a read error. The rearrangement joins TRBV30 to TRBJ2-1; D remains ambiguous. The CDR3 totals 11 residues. CDR1 and CDR2 from the germline V gene are GTSNPN and SVGIG (reference sequence). In DNA, the CDR3 is TGTACCTGGAGTGTAGGGCAGTTGGAGTTCTTC. Translation: CTWSVGQLEFF.